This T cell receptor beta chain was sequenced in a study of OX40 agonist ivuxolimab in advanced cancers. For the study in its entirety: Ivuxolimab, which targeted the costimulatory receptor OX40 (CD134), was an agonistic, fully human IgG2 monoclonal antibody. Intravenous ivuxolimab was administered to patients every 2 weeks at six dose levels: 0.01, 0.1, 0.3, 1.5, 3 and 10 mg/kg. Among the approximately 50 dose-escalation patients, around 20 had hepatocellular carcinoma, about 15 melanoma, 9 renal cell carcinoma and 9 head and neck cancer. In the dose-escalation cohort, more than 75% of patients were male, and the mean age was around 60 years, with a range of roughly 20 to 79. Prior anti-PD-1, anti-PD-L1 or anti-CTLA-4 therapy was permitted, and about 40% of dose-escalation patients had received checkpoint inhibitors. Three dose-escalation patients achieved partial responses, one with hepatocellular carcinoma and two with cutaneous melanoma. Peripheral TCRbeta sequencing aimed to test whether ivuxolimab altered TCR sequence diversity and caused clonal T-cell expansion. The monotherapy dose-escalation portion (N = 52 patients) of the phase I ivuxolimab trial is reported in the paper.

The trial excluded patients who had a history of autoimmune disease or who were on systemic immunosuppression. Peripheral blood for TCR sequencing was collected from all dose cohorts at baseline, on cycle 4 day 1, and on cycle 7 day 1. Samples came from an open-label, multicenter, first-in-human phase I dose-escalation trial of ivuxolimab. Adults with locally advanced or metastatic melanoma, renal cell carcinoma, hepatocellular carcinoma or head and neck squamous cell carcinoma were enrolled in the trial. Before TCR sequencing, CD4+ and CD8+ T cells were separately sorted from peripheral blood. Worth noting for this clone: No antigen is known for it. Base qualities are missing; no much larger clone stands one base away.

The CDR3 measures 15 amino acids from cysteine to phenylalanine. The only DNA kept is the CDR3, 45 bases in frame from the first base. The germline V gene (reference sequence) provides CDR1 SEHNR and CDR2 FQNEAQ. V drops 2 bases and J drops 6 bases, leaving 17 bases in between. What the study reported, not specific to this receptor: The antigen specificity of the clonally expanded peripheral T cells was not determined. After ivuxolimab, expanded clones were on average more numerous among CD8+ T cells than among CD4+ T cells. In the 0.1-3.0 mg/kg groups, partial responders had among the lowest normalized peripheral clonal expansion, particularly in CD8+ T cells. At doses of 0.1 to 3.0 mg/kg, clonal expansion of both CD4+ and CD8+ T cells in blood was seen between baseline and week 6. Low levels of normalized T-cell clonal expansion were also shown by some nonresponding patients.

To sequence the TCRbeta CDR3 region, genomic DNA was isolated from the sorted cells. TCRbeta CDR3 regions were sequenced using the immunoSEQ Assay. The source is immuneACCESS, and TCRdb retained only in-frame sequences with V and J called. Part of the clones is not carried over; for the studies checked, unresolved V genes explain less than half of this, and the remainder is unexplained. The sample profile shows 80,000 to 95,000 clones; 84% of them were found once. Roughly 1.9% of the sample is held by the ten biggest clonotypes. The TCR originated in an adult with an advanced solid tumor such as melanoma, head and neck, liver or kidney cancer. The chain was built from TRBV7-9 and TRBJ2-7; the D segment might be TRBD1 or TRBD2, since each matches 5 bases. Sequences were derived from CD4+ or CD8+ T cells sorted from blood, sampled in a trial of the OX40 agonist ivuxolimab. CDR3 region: CASSLRGPQTGEQYF. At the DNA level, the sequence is TGTGCCAGCAGCTTACGGGGACCACAGACGGGCGAGCAGTACTTC.